This entry lists 16 T cell receptor beta chains sequenced from one sample in a study of T cell responses to AZD1222 COVID-19 vaccine. Assay: immunoSEQ multiplex PCR; the TCRdb copy retains only in-frame clones and omits some. This sample yields some 150,000 clones, of which roughly 93% are seen a single time; approximately 0.97% belongs to the top ten. Sequencing used peripheral blood, obtained on day 0 of AZD1222 vaccination. The origin of the receptors is an adult in good health.

This chain connects TRBV3-1 (or the pseudogene TRBV3-2) to TRBJ1-6, with no clear D. With 1 base removed from V and 10 bases from J, the gap between germline ends came to 11 bases. CDR3 size: 14 residues. Germline CDR1 reads LGHDT; CDR2 reads YNNKEL (reference sequence). CDR3 in amino acids: CASSQVRLRSPLHF. The CDR3 DNA follows: TGTGCCAGCAGCCAAGTCAGGCTTCGGTCACCCCTCCACTTT.

This chain links TRBV19 with TRBJ1-1, with a weak D call TRBD1 (6 bases). This CDR3 comprises 17 residues. The V end lost 2 bases, the J end lost 0 bases, and 16 bases lay between the germline ends. Germline V CDR1 and CDR2: LNHDA, SQIVND (reference sequence). CDR3 amino acids: CASSISPQGRMNTEAFF. The CDR3 bases are TGTGCCAGTAGTATAAGTCCCCAGGGGCGGATGAACACTGAAGCTTTCTTT.

The chain recombines TRBV4-2 with TRBJ2-3, with 7 bases aligning to TRBD1. Looked up from germline, CDR1 is LGHNA and CDR2 is YNFKEQ. J was trimmed by 5 bases and V by 0 bases; bases with no gene match: 8. This CDR3 spans 16 amino acids. CDR3 sequence (DNA): TGTGCCAGCAGCCAAGAAGTAGGGACAGTAAAAGATACGCAGTATTTT. This codes for CASSQEVGTVKDTQYF.

The gene calls are TRBV6-2 or TRBV6-3 and TRBJ2-4; D not certain. V was cut by 4 bases and J by 0 bases, with 10 bases left in between. This CDR3 spans 15 amino acids. Germline loops: CDR1 MNHEY, CDR2 SVGEGT. The CDR3 coding sequence is TGTGCCAGCAGTTCAACGGGCCTAGCCAAAAACATTCAGTACTTC. Protein: CASSSTGLAKNIQYF.

The rearrangement links TRBV5-6 to TRBJ1-2; the match to TRBD1 covers 8 bases. CDR3 length: 14 amino acids. The ends lost 4 bases at V and 4 bases at J; junction bases unmatched: 6. Germline CDR1 is SGHDT and CDR2 is YYEEEE. The CDR3: CASSPPGGLYGYTF. The CDR3 region has the DNA TGTGCCAGCAGCCCCCCAGGGGGCCTCTATGGCTACACCTTC.

With regard to this clone: Other DNA sequences in this specimen translate into the identical CDR3. V is TRBV12-3 or TRBV12-4 and J is TRBJ2-1; D may be TRBD1 (5 bases). Trimming removed 1 base from V and 7 bases from J, with 5 bases in between. The CDR3 extends over 12 amino acids. CDR3 sequence (DNA): TGTGCCAGCAGTTTAGACAGGAATGAGCAGTTCTTC. Translating it yields CASSLDRNEQFF.

This chain connects TRBV10-3 to TRBJ2-1; the D gene could be TRBD1 or TRBD2 (5 bases each). Between the trimmed V and J ends, which lost 3 bases and 0 bases, there was a span of 12 bases. This CDR3 comprises 16 residues. Germline V gives CDR1 ENHRY, CDR2 SYGVKD. The CDR3 nucleotides are TGTGCCATCAGTGAAACGGGACCAAGCTCCTACAATGAGCAGTTCTTC. It encodes CAISETGPSSYNEQFF.

The genes are TRBV12-3 or TRBV12-4 and TRBJ1-2; the D gene is possibly TRBD1 (5 bases). The CDR3 is 13 residues long. V was clipped by 4 bases and J by 3 bases, with 9 bases between them. For the CDR3, the DNA is TGTGCCAGCAGTTCCGGGACGTACTATGGCTACACCTTC. It specifies CASSSGTYYGYTF.

The DNA for the CDR3 is TGTGCCAGCAGCGTGGCACGGGGGGCCGGAAACCACCAAGAGACCCAGTACTTC. This sequence encodes CASSVARGAGNHQETQYF. J is TRBJ2-5 and V is TRBV9, with a possible D match to TRBD2 (7 bases). Between the trimmed V and J ends, which lost 2 bases and 0 bases, there was a span of 20 bases. Germline lookup yields CDR1 SGDLS and CDR2 YYNGEE. The CDR3 has 18 residues. The variable domain in full, completed from reference TRBV9 and TRBJ2-5, reads DSGVTQTPKHLITATGQRVTLRCSPRSGDLSVYWYQQSLDQGLQFLIQYYNGEERAKGNILERFSAQQFPDLHSELNLSSLELGDSALYFCASSVARGAGNHQETQYFGPGTRLLVL.

Only a few counts were recorded for this clone. The rearrangement joins TRBV20-1 to TRBJ1-2, with D maybe TRBD1 (5 bases). V gave up 5 bases and J gave up 8 bases, with 12 bases separating them. The germline gives CDR1 DFQATT, CDR2 SNEGSKA (reference sequence). The CDR3 sequence is 11 residues long. The CDR3 DNA reads TGCAGTGCTGCGTCGGGGCGAGGCTACACCTTC. It specifies CSAASGRGYTF.

The chain employs TRBV6-6 and TRBJ1-4; D is unresolved. There are 13 residues in the CDR3. CDR1 and CDR2 from the germline V gene are MNHNY and SVGAGI (reference sequence). Trimming cost V 7 bases and J 0 bases, with 6 bases left between them. The DNA for the CDR3 is TGTGCCAGCAAACGCGCAACTAATGAAAAACTGTTTTTT. This sequence encodes CASKRATNEKLFF.

The genes are TRBV2 and TRBJ1-2; TRBD1 matches at 10 bases. The CDR3 is 16 residues long. Germline CDR1 and CDR2: SNHLY and FYNNEI. The ends lost 4 bases at V and 2 bases at J; junction bases unmatched: 7. In DNA, the CDR3 is TGTGCCAGCAGTGGGGACAGGGGTCAACTAAACTATGGCTACACCTTC. Amino acid sequence: CASSGDRGQLNYGYTF.

The chain employs TRBV6-2 or TRBV6-3 and TRBJ1-1; weak D call: TRBD1 (6 bases). The CDR3 contains 14 residues. V shed 3 bases and J shed 3 bases, with 11 bases lying between them. Germline V CDR1 and CDR2: MNHEY, SVGEGT. The CDR3 DNA follows: TGTGCCAGCAGTTATCTTGGGGGGCACACTGAAGCTTTCTTT. The encoded protein is CASSYLGGHTEAFF.

This chain uses TRBV6-5 with TRBJ1-1, with D possibly TRBD1 on 5 matching bases. Trimming stripped 2 bases from V and 5 bases from J, with 12 bases between. Germline V gene lookup returns CDR1 MNHEY and CDR2 SVGAGI. This CDR3 spans 14 amino acids. CDR3 in DNA: TGTGCCAGCAGTTACCCCTCGGGGGTGACTGAAGCTTTCTTT. Its translation: CASSYPSGVTEAFF.

J is TRBJ1-1 and V is TRBV28; D is unclear. The V and J ends lost 5 bases and 11 bases respectively, with 18 bases between them. Germline values: CDR1 MDHEN, CDR2 SYDVKM. The CDR3 consists of 13 residues. The CDR3: CASSPPGYERAFF. In DNA, the CDR3 is TGTGCCAGCAGTCCGCCGGGATATGAGCGGGCTTTCTTT.

The chain is built from TRBV7-8 and TRBJ2-5, with D tentatively TRBD1 or TRBD2 (6 bases each). Germline CDR1 reads SGHVS; CDR2 reads FQNEAQ. The CDR3 spans 17 residues. V was trimmed by 4 bases and J by 5 bases, leaving 23 bases between them. Here the CDR3 reads CASSSFLLGGKDETQYF. In DNA form, the CDR3 reads TGTGCCAGCAGCTCCTTCCTCCTAGGGGGGAAGGACGAGACCCAGTACTTC.